Listed here are 25 T cell receptor beta chains from one sample, sequenced in a study of cytomegalovirus exposure and HLA in healthy donors. The PCR contained 60 Vbeta and 13 Jbeta primers. Produced via immunoSEQ multiplex PCR; TCRdb's table is partial and in-frame only. The profile shows just over 95,000 clones, roughly 79% of them singletons. The sample consisted of PBMCs. These receptors were taken from a woman between 35 and 50 years old in good health and CMV-seronegative.

This clone was observed once. This chain uses TRBV7-3 with TRBJ2-2, with 9 nucleotides matching TRBD2. The CDR3 contains 16 residues. J lost 4 bases, V lost 1 base, and 4 bases had no gene match. From germline, CDR1 is SGHTA and CDR2 FQGTGA. DNA of the CDR3: TGTGCCAGCAGCTTAATAGCGGGGGACTTCACCGGGGAGCTGTTTTTT. This encodes CASSLIAGDFTGELFF.

The chain couples TRBV9 to TRBJ2-1, with TRBD2 identical over 7 bases. From germline, CDR1 is SGDLS and CDR2 YYNGEE. After removal of 2 bases from V and 0 bases from J, the junction contained 11 bases not matched to a gene. The CDR3 is 18 residues long. Here the CDR3 reads CASSVWAGEGSSYNEQFF. CDR3 DNA sequence: TGTGCCAGCAGCGTCTGGGCGGGGGAAGGGAGCTCCTACAATGAGCAGTTCTTC.

The chain uses TRBV10-3 and TRBJ1-1; TRBD1 matches 8 bases. The CDR3 sequence is 15 residues long. Looked up from germline, CDR1 is ENHRY and CDR2 is SYGVKD. The ends lost 5 bases at V and 1 base at J; junction bases unmatched: 6. CDR3 coding DNA: TGTGCCATCAGTTACTCCGGGACAGGGAACACTGAAGCTTTCTTT. Amino acids: CAISYSGTGNTEAFF.

This clone showed up just a few times. The J gene is TRBJ1-1, the V gene TRBV7-6; D remains unclear. With 5 bases removed from V and 1 base from J, the gap between germline ends came to 20 bases. CDR3 length equals 17 residues. Germline values: CDR1 SGHVS, CDR2 FNYEAQ. CDR3 sequence: CASSHTPPGMTNTEAFF. The CDR3 nucleotides read TGTGCCAGCAGCCATACCCCACCGGGGATGACGAACACTGAAGCTTTCTTT.

The chain recombines TRBV4-1 with TRBJ2-7, with 9 nucleotides matching TRBD1. This CDR3 comprises 17 residues. V trimming: 5 bases; J trimming: 1 base; junction bases outside the gene matches: 12. CDR1 is MGHRA and CDR2 is YSYEKL in the germline V gene. Written as DNA, the CDR3 is TGCGCCAGCAGCATACAAACAGGGGGCGGCATATCCTACGAGCAGTACTTC. This codes for CASSIQTGGGISYEQYF.

The chain joins TRBV5-1 to TRBJ1-1; D is possibly TRBD1 (5 bases). Germline V lookup: CDR1 SGHRS, CDR2 YFSETQ. The CDR3 runs to 15 residues. Trimming shortened V by 6 bases and J by 1 base, and 16 bases separated the two germline ends. The CDR3 sequence: CASNGRGGQNTEAFF. The CDR3 DNA reads as TGCGCCAGCAACGGTAGGGGCGGACAGAACACTGAAGCTTTCTTT. Based on the CDR3 plus reference TRBV5-1 and TRBJ1-1, the full variable domain is KAGVTQTPRYLIKTRGQQVTLSCSPISGHRSVSWYQQTPGQGLQFLFEYFSETQRNKGNFPGRFSGRQFSNSRSEMNVSTLELGDSALYLCASNGRGGQNTEAFFGQGTRLTVV.

The chain employs TRBV6-5 and TRBJ1-2; D call uncertain. The CDR3 is 16 residues long. Germline lookup yields CDR1 MNHEY and CDR2 SVGAGI. The V gene lost 0 bases and the J gene lost 5 bases, with 16 bases spanning the gap. In DNA, the CDR3 is TGTGCCAGCAGTTACTCGGGGAGGTTAGGGATTTATGGCTACACCTTC. This sequence encodes CASSYSGRLGIYGYTF.

This rearrangement joins TRBV7-7 to TRBJ2-3, with TRBD1 matching 8 bases. The length of the CDR3 is 15 residues. J was trimmed by 0 bases and V by 6 bases; bases with no gene match: 5. Germline loops: CDR1 SSHAT, CDR2 FNYEAQ (reference sequence). CDR3 coding DNA: TGTGCCAGCAGTTTCACAGGGGGGAGCACAGATACGCAGTATTTT. It encodes CASSFTGGSTDTQYF. The full variable domain, with the rest looked up from reference TRBV7-7 and TRBJ2-3, is GAGVSQSPRYKVTKRGQDVTLRCDPISSHATLYWYQQALGQGPEFLTYFNYEAQPDKSGLPSDRFSAERPEGSISTLTIQRTEQRDSAMYRCASSFTGGSTDTQYFGPGTRLTVL.

This chain links TRBV2 with TRBJ1-1; 9 nucleotides agree with TRBD1. Germline trimming cut 7 bases from V and 1 base from J; bases unmatched to any gene: 10. Germline-derived CDR1 and CDR2 are SNHLY and FYNNEI. This CDR3 is 16 amino acids long. The CDR3 protein is CASNLPMTGGNTEAFF. Written as DNA, the CDR3 is TGTGCCAGCAACCTACCCATGACAGGGGGGAACACTGAAGCTTTCTTT.

The chain uses TRBV30 and TRBJ2-5; 9 bases are shared with TRBD2. With 8 bases clipped from V and 3 bases from J, the junction kept 4 bases outside the gene matches. This CDR3 is built from 12 residues. Germline V gene data show CDR1 as GTSNPN and CDR2 as SVGIG (reference sequence). CDR3 loop: CALSGGEETQYF. In DNA form, the CDR3 reads TGTGCCCTTAGCGGGGGCGAAGAGACCCAGTACTTC.

The chain links TRBV2 to TRBJ2-7, with 10 nucleotides matching TRBD2. The trim removed 7 bases at V and 2 bases at J, leaving 14 bases unmatched. Germline V gene data show CDR1 as SNHLY and CDR2 as FYNNEI. CDR3 length: 17 residues. CDR3 DNA: TGTGCCAGCACCCCCGGGGGGCCAGCGGGGGGGCCCTACGAGCAGTACTTC. Encoded protein: CASTPGGPAGGPYEQYF.

This clone was observed a few times. V usage is TRBV6-4 and J usage is TRBJ2-2; 11 bases map to TRBD2. V shed 3 bases, J shed 5 bases, and the junction held 5 bases outside the gene matches. The CDR3 has 16 residues. Per germline, CDR1 MRHNA and CDR2 SNTAGT. CDR3 loop: CASSEIGTSGTGELFF. The DNA of the CDR3 is TGTGCCAGCAGTGAGATCGGGACTAGCGGTACCGGGGAGCTGTTTTTT.

This clone was detected a few times. The chain links TRBV2 to TRBJ2-3, with 10 bases lining up with TRBD1. CDR3 length equals 14 residues. V was pared by 6 bases and J by 3 bases, with 3 bases of the junction left unmatched. From germline, CDR1 is SNHLY and CDR2 FYNNEI. The CDR3 DNA reads as TGTGCCAGCAGAGGGGACAGGGGTACAGATACGCAGTATTTT. Translation: CASRGDRGTDTQYF.

The CDR3 DNA sequence: TGTGCCAGCAGCCTGACAGGGGTGTTGTATCAGCCCCAGCATTTT. Translation gives CASSLTGVLYQPQHF. The chain joins TRBV7-8 to TRBJ1-5; TRBD1 matches at 8 bases. Per germline, CDR1 SGHVS and CDR2 FQNEAQ. There are 15 residues in the CDR3. The V gene end was trimmed by 5 bases and the J gene end by 5 bases; junction bases not matched to a gene: 8.

J is TRBJ2-5 and V is TRBV7-9; D perhaps matches TRBD1 (7 bases). Per germline, CDR1 SEHNR and CDR2 FQNEAQ (reference sequence). This CDR3 has 18 residues. V dropped 1 base and J dropped 4 bases, with 22 bases sitting between them. CDR3 region: CASSLGYRGAGSVETQYF. The CDR3 DNA follows: TGTGCCAGCAGCTTAGGATACAGGGGCGCGGGGTCGGTAGAGACCCAGTACTTC.

The rearrangement uses TRBV27 and TRBJ1-6, with D unresolved. Germline CDR1 reads MNHEY; CDR2 reads SMNVEV (reference sequence). The V end lost 7 bases, the J end lost 6 bases, and 16 bases lay between the germline ends. This CDR3 is built from 15 residues. CDR3 nucleotides: TGTGCCAGCAAACCGGGTAGCCTTCGTAATTCACCCCTCCACTTT. The encoded protein is CASKPGSLRNSPLHF.

This clone has only a few counts. The chain links TRBV7-8 to TRBJ1-1; 7 nucleotides match TRBD1. CDR1 and CDR2 (germline): SGHVS, FQNEAQ. After removal of 5 bases from V and 4 bases from J, the junction contained 19 bases not matched to a gene. CDR3 size: 18 residues. The CDR3 protein is CASSPTLIEGGVATEAFF. Written as DNA, the CDR3 is TGTGCCAGCAGCCCAACTCTGATCGAAGGGGGCGTTGCCACTGAAGCTTTCTTT.

The chain joins TRBV25-1 to TRBJ1-2, with TRBD1 matching over 7 bases. Per germline, CDR1 MGHDK and CDR2 SYGVNS. The CDR3 contains 17 residues. Germline trimming cut 2 bases from V and 2 bases from J; bases unmatched to any gene: 11. The CDR3 here is CASSEITPRGKNYGYTF. The CDR3 nucleotides are TGTGCCAGCAGTGAAATAACTCCCAGGGGGAAGAACTATGGCTACACCTTC.

The gene calls are TRBV4-3 and TRBJ2-1; 7 bases map to TRBD2. Germline V CDR1 and CDR2: LGHNA, YSLEER. The CDR3 has 16 amino acids. V shed 4 bases and J 4 bases; nucleotides not matched to a gene: 10. The CDR3 coding sequence is TGCGCCAGCAGCCGGCGCTACGCGGGAGAATACAATGAGCAGTTCTTC. This codes for CASSRRYAGEYNEQFF.

The chain couples TRBV2 to TRBJ1-4; a weak D match, TRBD1 (5 bases). Germline V gene sequence: CDR1 SNHLY, CDR2 FYNNEI. The CDR3 is made up of 13 amino acids. Trimming took 6 bases from V and 7 from J, leaving 12 bases between them. CDR3 nucleotide sequence: TGTGCCAGCAGGGGGCGCATAGGTGAAAAACTGTTTTTT. Encoded protein: CASRGRIGEKLFF.

The chain joins TRBV6-4 to TRBJ2-2; 9 bases are a match to TRBD2. The J segment lost 4 bases and the V segment lost 4 bases, leaving 10 bases of the junction unmatched. CDR3 length: 17 amino acids. CDR1 MRHNA and CDR2 SNTAGT come from the germline V gene. The CDR3 region is CASSAPSERGVTGELFF. The CDR3 DNA follows: TGTGCCAGCAGTGCCCCGTCGGAGCGGGGGGTCACCGGGGAGCTGTTTTTT.

The V and J genes are TRBV7-3 and TRBJ2-5, with TRBD1 identical over 7 bases. The V gene end was trimmed by 6 bases and the J gene end by 3 bases; junction bases not matched to a gene: 7. The CDR3 runs 14 residues. Germline loops: CDR1 SGHTA, CDR2 FQGTGA. DNA of the CDR3: TGTGCCAGCAGGGCCGGGACAGTGGAAGAGACCCAGTACTTC. Amino acids: CASRAGTVEETQYF. Looking up the rest from reference TRBV7-3 and TRBJ2-5 gives the full variable domain: GAGVSQTPSNKVTEKGKYVELRCDPISGHTALYWYRQSLGQGPEFLIYFQGTGAADDSGLPNDRFFAVRPEGSVSTLKIQRTERGDSAVYLCASRAGTVEETQYFGPGTRLLVL.

This chain links TRBV4-1 with TRBJ2-5, with 9 bases fitting TRBD2. Looked up from germline, CDR1 is MGHRA and CDR2 is YSYEKL. V lost 1 base to trimming and J lost 2 bases; unmatched junction nucleotides: 8. The CDR3 has 17 amino acids. CDR3 bases: TGCGCCAGCAGCCAAGGATTGTTCAGCGGGGGGCAAGAGACCCAGTACTTC. It yields the protein CASSQGLFSGGQETQYF.

The chain has TRBV2 and TRBJ2-7; 7 nucleotides line up with TRBD2. The germline V gene has CDR1 SNHLY and CDR2 FYNNEI. This CDR3 is built from 15 residues. The V and J ends lost 2 bases and 2 bases, in that order; junction bases with no gene match: 6. The CDR3 nucleotides are TGTGCCAGCAGTGAAAGACGGGGGGTTACCTACGAGCAGTACTTC. Protein sequence: CASSERRGVTYEQYF.

The V call is TRBV4-3, the J call TRBJ2-6; 9 bases match TRBD2. Germline-derived CDR1 and CDR2 are LGHNA and YSLEER. The CDR3 runs 17 residues. The ends lost 5 bases at V and 0 bases at J; junction bases unmatched: 5. The CDR3 DNA follows: TGCGCCAGCAGCTTAGCGGGGGATACCTCTGGGGCCAACGTCCTGACTTTC. Encoded protein: CASSLAGDTSGANVLTF.